These T cell receptor beta chains were read from a single sample in a study of blood T cell repertoires in COVID-19. The repertoire was sequenced with immunoSEQ multiplex PCR; TCRdb's copy has only in-frame clones and lacks some. The sample lists 400,000 to 500,000 clones; 70% to 90% were seen once. Sequenced: PBMCs or T cells enriched from blood (not recorded which). The receptors come from a woman aged 18 to 35 who had been exposed to COVID-19. Both conserved end residues are trimmed from each CDR3. Each record gives: J gene, V gene, CDR3 protein.

>TRBJ2-5|TRBV21-1
ASTGGGNLETQY
>TRBJ2-3|TRBV24-1
ATSDPAGQGTDTQY
>TRBJ1-2|TRBV27
ASSLGTGNYGYT
>TRBJ2-3|TRBV7-9
ASSLAGVRDTQY
>TRBJ1-1|TRBV5-6
ASSYADRVAEAF
>TRBJ1-5|TRBV19
ASSITGGGNQPQH
>TRBJ2-2|TRBV6-6
ASSKGSANTGELF
>TRBJ2-2|TRBV15
ATSLGAGTGELF
>TRBJ2-7|TRBV28
ASRGQVGLASTYEQY
>TRBJ1-5|TRBV6-2/TRBV6-3
ASSISRGGGRGNQPQH
>TRBJ2-4|TRBV5-1
ASSLVTGGLGAKNIQY
>TRBJ1-2|TRBV28
GIWQTNYGYT
>TRBJ2-5|TRBV15
ATSRAPSTGRETQY
>TRBJ1-3|TRBV18
ASSPLTGGFGNTIY
>TRBJ2-3|TRBV5-6
ASSFLTLAASTDTQY
>TRBJ2-2|TRBV3-1/TRBV3-2
ASSQPGVLTGELF
>TRBJ1-4|TRBV11-3
ASSLDRERANEKLF
>TRBJ2-2|TRBV4-1
ASGLSGELF
>TRBJ1-3|TRBV18
ASSYEDRSYTIY
>TRBJ1-1|TRBV6-5
ASSYLASSQSEAF
>TRBJ2-5|TRBV9
ARSVGGGGAGIGETQY
>TRBJ2-1|TRBV27
ASSSRDRTYNEQF
>TRBJ2-1|TRBV7-3
ASSLSPSGGPGEQF
>TRBJ2-5|TRBV6-2/TRBV6-3
ASSLQGPDFQETQY
>TRBJ1-1|TRBV2
ASSGQTNTEAF
>TRBJ2-5|TRBV10-3
AISDGQGETQY
>TRBJ2-2|TRBV7-9
ASSLQANTGELF
>TRBJ1-2|TRBV4-1
ASSPVGLNGYT
>TRBJ2-2|TRBV29-1
SFMLAAPNTGELF
>TRBJ2-7|TRBV4-3
ASSQGLGGGAYEQY
>TRBJ2-3|TRBV7-6
ASSRLRGDTQY
>TRBJ1-4|TRBV12-3/TRBV12-4
ASRRTGDEKLF
>TRBJ1-2|TRBV5-1
ASSEPGSWNGYT
>TRBJ2-1|TRBV25-1
ASSEWGGGEQF
>TRBJ2-7|TRBV28
ASSFDRATYEQY
>TRBJ1-2|TRBV27
ASSPGLGGFNYGYT
>TRBJ1-1|TRBV5-6
ASSRTGEDTEAF
>TRBJ2-3|TRBV7-8
ASSRGVGGATDTQY
>TRBJ2-5|TRBV7-2
ASSPTAAGAWETQY
>TRBJ2-7|TRBV4-1
ASSQEADRTYEQY
>TRBJ2-3|TRBV27
ASRTIGDTQY
>TRBJ2-5|TRBV11-2
ASSLKPGTGLRETQY
>TRBJ1-6|TRBV5-1
ASSSAGNSPLH